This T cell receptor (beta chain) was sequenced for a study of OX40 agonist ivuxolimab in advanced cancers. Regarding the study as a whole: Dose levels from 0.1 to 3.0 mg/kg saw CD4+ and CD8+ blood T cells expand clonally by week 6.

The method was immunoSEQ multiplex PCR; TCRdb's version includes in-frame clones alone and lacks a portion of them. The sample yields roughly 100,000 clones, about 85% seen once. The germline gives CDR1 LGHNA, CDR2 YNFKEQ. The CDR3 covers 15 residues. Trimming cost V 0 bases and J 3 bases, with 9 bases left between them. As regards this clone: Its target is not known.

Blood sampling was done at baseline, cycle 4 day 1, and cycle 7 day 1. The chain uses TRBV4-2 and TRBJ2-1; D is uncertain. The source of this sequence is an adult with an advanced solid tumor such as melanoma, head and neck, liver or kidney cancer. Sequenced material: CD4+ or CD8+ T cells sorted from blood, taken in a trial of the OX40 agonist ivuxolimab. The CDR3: CASSQDRLVYNEQFF. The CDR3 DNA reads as TGTGCCAGCAGCCAAGACCGCCTCGTCTACAATGAGCAGTTCTTC.